One sample yielded the 22 T cell receptor beta chains listed below, sequenced in a study of CD8 T cells in ankylosing spondylitis. Study conclusions and caveats: Characteristic of ankylosing spondylitis blood, it appeared, was a TCR beta motif comprising eight highly homologous variants.

One entry per CDR3 protein results from TCRdb running MiXCR on the 5' RACE reads. The table records 750,000 to 850,000 distinct CDR3 sequences, 12% of them present only once. These receptors are not linked to any known antigen. Input material: blood, either unsorted or a sorted T cell fraction (not recorded which). The receptor set was obtained from a male donor with ankylosing spondylitis.

The table lists this clonotype with a few counts. V and J are TRBV18 and TRBJ1-2; D gene unclear. Per germline, CDR1 KGHSH and CDR2 LQKENI. This CDR3 has 12 residues. Trimming cost V 2 bases and J 7 bases, with 8 bases left between them. The CDR3 region is CASSPSQGGYTF. CDR3 DNA: TGTGCCAGCTCACCATCCCAAGGTGGCTACACCTTC.

This clonotype showed up just a few times. The J gene is TRBJ2-1, the V gene TRBV7-2; the match to TRBD2 covers 15 bases. From germline, CDR1 is SGHTA and CDR2 FQGNSA. The CDR3 totals 17 residues. After removal of 3 bases from V and 5 bases from J, the junction contained 5 bases not matched to a gene. The DNA for the CDR3 is TGTGCCAGCAGCTTGGGGGGGACTAGCGGGAGGAACAATGAGCAGTTCTTC. This sequence encodes CASSLGGTSGRNNEQFF.

The gene calls are TRBV4-2 and TRBJ2-7, with 13 bases fitting TRBD2. Germline V lookup: CDR1 LGHNA, CDR2 YNFKEQ. The CDR3 has 18 residues. The V and J ends lost 0 bases and 7 bases, in that order; junction bases with no gene match: 12. This CDR3 reads CASSQDLRTSGSLGEQYF. The CDR3 coding sequence is TGTGCCAGCAGCCAAGATCTTCGGACTAGCGGGAGCTTAGGGGAGCAGTACTTC.

This clonotype was counted many times. CDR3 amino acids: CARRVRIRGNEQFF. CDR3 coding DNA: TGTGCCAGAAGAGTACGGATTCGGGGAAATGAGCAGTTCTTC. V gene TRBV5-3 combines with J gene TRBJ2-1; D perhaps matches TRBD2 (5 bases). TRBV5-3 is flagged as an ORF with uncertain function. The CDR3 is made up of 14 amino acids. Trimming pared 5 bases from V and 7 bases from J, leaving 16 bases between.

V gene TRBV7-2 combines with J gene TRBJ1-5, with 7 bases aligning to TRBD1. Germline-derived CDR1 and CDR2 are SGHTA and FQGNSA. V dropped 1 base and J dropped 7; count of bases not matched to a gene: 10. The CDR3 is 16 amino acids. The CDR3 loop is CASSLGGGRGYQPQHF. The CDR3 DNA reads TGTGCCAGCAGCTTAGGAGGGGGCAGGGGGTACCAGCCCCAGCATTTT.

The chain is built from TRBV7-8 and TRBJ1-5, with D maybe TRBD1 (5 bases). The CDR3 loop spans 15 amino acids. V lost 2 bases and J 6 bases, leaving 14 bases between the germline ends. Germline loops: CDR1 SGHVS, CDR2 FQNEAQ. CDR3 sequence: CASSLYSREAQPQHF. Here the CDR3 DNA reads TGTGCCAGCAGCTTATATAGCAGGGAGGCTCAGCCCCAGCATTTT. Variable domain in full (rest from reference TRBV7-8 and TRBJ1-5): GAGVSQSPRYKVAKRGQDVALRCDPISGHVSLFWYQQALGQGPEFLTYFQNEAQLDKSGLPSDRFFAERPEGSVSTLKIQRTQQEDSAVYLCASSLYSREAQPQHFGDGTRLSIL.

The chain uses TRBV9 and TRBJ2-3; D not resolved. The CDR3 loop spans 12 amino acids. V lost 5 bases, J lost 3 bases, and 7 bases lay in between. Looked up from germline, CDR1 is SGDLS and CDR2 is YYNGEE. The CDR3 DNA follows: TGTGCCAGCAGAGACAAAACAGATACGCAGTATTTT. Translation: CASRDKTDTQYF.

The CDR3 bases are TGTGCCAGCAGCCGGGGGGCTAGCGGGACCGAGCAGTACTTC. Translating gives CASSRGASGTEQYF. The chain employs TRBV7-2 and TRBJ2-7; 9 bases line up with TRBD2. CDR1 and CDR2 from the germline V gene are SGHTA and FQGNSA. This CDR3 contains 14 residues. V was clipped by 5 bases and J by 6 bases; unmatched bases: 8.

This clonotype has a handful of counts. The rearrangement uses TRBV4-1 and TRBJ2-5; 11 bases match TRBD2. The germline V gene has CDR1 MGHRA and CDR2 YSYEKL. This CDR3 comprises 16 residues. The V and J ends lost 1 base and 4 bases, in that order; junction bases with no gene match: 5. This CDR3 is CASSQGLAGRAETQYF. CDR3 coding DNA: TGCGCCAGCAGCCAAGGACTAGCGGGAAGGGCAGAGACCCAGTACTTC.

This clonotype has only a few counts. V usage is TRBV29-1 and J usage is TRBJ1-4; D ambiguous. The V end lost 0 bases, the J end lost 6 bases, and 8 bases lay between the germline ends. The CDR3 length is 13 residues. Germline V gene data show CDR1 as SQVTM and CDR2 as ANQGSEA. The chain's CDR3 is CSVEESPDEKLFF. For the CDR3, the DNA is TGCAGCGTTGAAGAGTCCCCGGATGAAAAACTGTTTTTT.

This clonotype was counted at least ten times. This chain connects TRBV27 to TRBJ2-2, with unresolved D. Trimming stripped 5 bases from V and 5 bases from J, with 12 bases between. The germline gives CDR1 MNHEY, CDR2 SMNVEV (reference sequence). This CDR3 has 14 residues. The CDR3 nucleotides are TGTGCCAGCAGTAGCCGGGCCCTTACCGGGGAGCTGTTTTTT. Its translation: CASSSRALTGELFF.

This clonotype was found many times. The V gene is TRBV10-3, the J gene TRBJ1-2; D unclear. This CDR3 is built from 14 residues. CDR1 and CDR2 from the germline V gene are ENHRY and SYGVKD. Trimming removed 4 bases from V and 1 base from J, with 10 bases in between. DNA of the CDR3: TGTGCCATCAGTGGAGTGACGGATAACTATGGCTACACCTTC. Its translation: CAISGVTDNYGYTF.

This clonotype has a handful of counts. J is TRBJ2-1 and V is TRBV13; TRBD2 matches 8 bases. CDR1 and CDR2 (germline): PRHDT, FYEKMQ (reference sequence). Trimming at V came to 5 bases and at J to 6 bases, leaving 9 bases not matched to a gene. The CDR3 sequence is 15 residues long. CDR3 in DNA: TGTGCCAGCAGCCGAAGCGGGAGAAATGGCAATGAGCAGTTCTTC. As protein: CASSRSGRNGNEQFF.

This sequence joins TRBV5-1 and TRBJ2-4, with TRBD1 identical over 10 bases. The CDR3 loop spans 13 amino acids. Trimming removed 6 bases from V and 9 bases from J; junction bases left unmatched: 6. Per germline, CDR1 SGHRS and CDR2 YFSETQ. The CDR3 loop is CASKETGGPIQYF. The CDR3 DNA sequence: TGCGCCAGCAAGGAGACAGGGGGCCCCATTCAGTACTTC.

This clonotype was counted many times. CDR3 in amino acids: CATSRDPRTGGYTF. The DNA for the CDR3 is TGTGCCACCAGCAGAGATCCTAGGACGGGGGGCTACACCTTC. The chain has TRBV15 and TRBJ1-2; D is unresolved. Trimming pared 0 bases from V and 8 bases from J, leaving 13 bases between. Germline-derived CDR1 and CDR2 are LNHNV and YYDKDF (reference sequence). This CDR3 has 14 residues.

The chain links TRBV6-2 or TRBV6-3 to TRBJ2-5; weak D call: TRBD2 (5 bases). The CDR3 extends over 13 amino acids. Trimming stripped 4 bases from V and 4 bases from J, with 10 bases between. Germline assignment: CDR1 MNHEY and CDR2 SVGEGT. CDR3 sequence reads: CASSFIGVETQYF. The CDR3 DNA sequence: TGTGCCAGCAGTTTCATCGGGGTAGAGACCCAGTACTTC.

The genes are TRBV5-1 and TRBJ2-7; the D is unclear. The germline V and J ends were trimmed by 0 bases and 6 bases, with 7 bases remaining between them. Germline V CDR1 and CDR2: SGHRS, YFSETQ. There are 12 residues in the CDR3. CDR3 loop: CASSLEGLEQYF. For the CDR3, the DNA is TGCGCCAGCAGCTTGGAAGGGCTCGAGCAGTACTTC.

This clonotype was seen just once. The gene calls are TRBV4-2 and TRBJ1-5; no definite D call. From germline, CDR1 is LGHNA and CDR2 YNFKEQ. This CDR3 has 13 residues. V was pared by 3 bases and J by 4 bases, with 7 bases between. The chain's CDR3 is CASSHDKNQPQHF. The CDR3 nucleotides read TGTGCCAGCAGCCATGACAAGAATCAGCCCCAGCATTTT.

This clonotype was observed at least ten times. The chain carries TRBV7-2 and TRBJ1-1; D gene unclear. Trimming removed 2 bases at V and 0 bases at J, with 7 bases between. The CDR3 extends over 14 amino acids. CDR1 SGHTA and CDR2 FQGNSA come from the germline V gene. The CDR3 spells CASSLRAMNTEAFF. DNA for the CDR3: TGTGCCAGCAGCTTACGAGCTATGAACACTGAAGCTTTCTTT.

The chain links TRBV27 to TRBJ1-1; D unclear. Germline CDR1 reads MNHEY; CDR2 reads SMNVEV (reference sequence). The germline V and J ends were trimmed by 3 bases and 1 base, with 9 bases remaining between them. The CDR3 totals 14 residues. CDR3 nucleotide sequence: TGTGCCAGCAGTTTGGCAAGATGGAACACTGAAGCTTTCTTT. Encoded protein: CASSLARWNTEAFF.

This chain links TRBV7-3 with TRBJ2-3, with TRBD2 matching 7 bases. The V gene end was trimmed by 8 bases and the J gene end by 4 bases; junction bases not matched to a gene: 9. CDR3 length equals 14 residues. Germline CDR1 is SGHTA and CDR2 is FQGTGA. CDR3 DNA sequence: TGTGCCAGCGGCGGGCGGGGGTTCTCAGATACGCAGTATTTT. It is translated as CASGGRGFSDTQYF.

This clonotype was found a few times. CDR3 residues: CSAGARSGFQPQHF. The CDR3 DNA reads TGCAGTGCTGGGGCGAGGTCGGGGTTTCAGCCCCAGCATTTT. The rearrangement links TRBV20-1 to TRBJ1-5; D might be TRBD1 (5 bases). Trimming stripped 5 bases from V and 6 bases from J, with 17 bases between. The CDR3 consists of 14 residues. Germline CDR1 and CDR2: DFQATT and SNEGSKA (reference sequence).